This TCR beta chain was sequenced for a study of STAT5B mutations in CD4+ large granular lymphocyte leukemia. This clone was counted a few times. Sequencing used immunoSEQ multiplex PCR; TCRdb keeps in-frame clones, though not all of them. The sample consists of 20,000 to 25,000 clones, over 70% of them appearing once. The sequence derives from a human donor in good health. Sequences were obtained from CD4+ T cells from blood buffy coats.

The CDR3, as DNA: TGTGCCAGCAGCGCCAGGGCGAACACTGAAGCTTTCTTT. Its translation is CASSARANTEAFF. The chain recombines TRBV9 with TRBJ1-1, with D possibly being TRBD1 (5 bases). The germline V gene has CDR1 SGDLS and CDR2 YYNGEE. The CDR3 contains 13 residues. V gave up 3 bases and J gave up 1 base, with 7 bases separating them.